This T cell receptor beta chain stems from a study of CD8 T cells in Susac syndrome. Background on the study: Each patient with Susac syndrome, at the time of blood draw, was therapy-naive, on corticosteroids, or on intravenous immunoglobulin alone.

TEMRA cells were enriched by FACS, while CD8+ and CD4+ T cells were obtained through a negative isolation that was performed magnetically. On this clonotype itself: Its target is not known.

Findings and caveats of the study: The CD4+ T cell repertoires from Susac syndrome exhibited no clonal expansion.

When the RNA was reverse transcribed, random hexamers were used with an input of 0.5 to 1 ug. Amplification of TCR beta CDR3 used immunoSEQ multiplex PCR across 54 Vbeta and 13 Jbeta. TCRdb reanalysed the immunoSEQ multiplex PCR reads using MiXCR and keeps one entry per CDR3 protein. The sample has 110,000 to 150,000 distinct CDR3 sequences; 90% to 97% are singletons. This CDR3 contains 16 residues. The ends lost 0 bases at V and 0 bases at J; junction bases unmatched: 1. Germline CDR1 reads SGHRS; CDR2 reads YFSETQ. The origin of this receptor is a human donor with Susac syndrome. The sequenced sample was CD4+ T cells from PBMCs. The chain links TRBV5-1 to TRBJ2-7, with 12 bases aligning to TRBD2. The CDR3 sequence is CASSLGTSGDSYEQYF. CDR3 coding DNA: TGCGCCAGCAGCTTGGGGACTAGCGGGGACTCCTACGAGCAGTACTTC.